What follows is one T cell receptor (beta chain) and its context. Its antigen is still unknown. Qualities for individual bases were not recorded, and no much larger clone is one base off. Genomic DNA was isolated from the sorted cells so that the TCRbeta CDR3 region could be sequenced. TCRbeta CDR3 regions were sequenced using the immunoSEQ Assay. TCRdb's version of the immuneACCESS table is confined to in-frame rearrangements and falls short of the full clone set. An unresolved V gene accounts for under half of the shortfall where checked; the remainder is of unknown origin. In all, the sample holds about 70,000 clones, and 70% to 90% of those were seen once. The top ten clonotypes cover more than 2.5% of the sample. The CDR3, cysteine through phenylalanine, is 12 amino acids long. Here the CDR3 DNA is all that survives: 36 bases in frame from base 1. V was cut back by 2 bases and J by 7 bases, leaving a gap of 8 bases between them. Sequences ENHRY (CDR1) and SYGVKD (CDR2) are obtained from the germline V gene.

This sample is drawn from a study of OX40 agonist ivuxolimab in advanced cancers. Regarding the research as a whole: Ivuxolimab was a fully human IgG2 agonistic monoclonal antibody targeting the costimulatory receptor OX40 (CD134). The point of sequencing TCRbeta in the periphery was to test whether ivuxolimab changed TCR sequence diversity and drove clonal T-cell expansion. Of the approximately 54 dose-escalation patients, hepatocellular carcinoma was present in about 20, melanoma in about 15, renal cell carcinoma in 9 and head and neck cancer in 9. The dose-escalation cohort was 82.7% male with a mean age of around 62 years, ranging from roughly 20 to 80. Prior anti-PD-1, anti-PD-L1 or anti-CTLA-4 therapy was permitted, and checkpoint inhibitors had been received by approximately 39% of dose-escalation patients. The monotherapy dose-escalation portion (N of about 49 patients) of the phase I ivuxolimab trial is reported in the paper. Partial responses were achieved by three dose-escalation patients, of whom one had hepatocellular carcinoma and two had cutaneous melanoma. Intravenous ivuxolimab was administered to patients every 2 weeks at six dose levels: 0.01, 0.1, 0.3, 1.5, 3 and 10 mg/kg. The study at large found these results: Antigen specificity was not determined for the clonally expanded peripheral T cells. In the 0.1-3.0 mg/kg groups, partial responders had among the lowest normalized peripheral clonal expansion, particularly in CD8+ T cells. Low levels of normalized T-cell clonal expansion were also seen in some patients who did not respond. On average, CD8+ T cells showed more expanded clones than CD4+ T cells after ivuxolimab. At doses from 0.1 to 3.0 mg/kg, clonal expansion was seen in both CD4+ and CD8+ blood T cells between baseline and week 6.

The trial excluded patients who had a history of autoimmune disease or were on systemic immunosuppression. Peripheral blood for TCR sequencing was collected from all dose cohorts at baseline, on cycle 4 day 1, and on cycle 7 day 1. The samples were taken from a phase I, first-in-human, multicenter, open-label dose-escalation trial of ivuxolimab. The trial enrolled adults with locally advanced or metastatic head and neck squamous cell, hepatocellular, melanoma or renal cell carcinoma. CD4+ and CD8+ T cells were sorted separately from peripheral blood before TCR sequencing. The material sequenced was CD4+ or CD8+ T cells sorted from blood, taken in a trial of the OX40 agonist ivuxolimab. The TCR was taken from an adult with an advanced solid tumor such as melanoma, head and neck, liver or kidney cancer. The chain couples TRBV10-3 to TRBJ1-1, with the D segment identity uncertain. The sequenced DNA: TGTGCCATCAGTGAGGTTGGAGTTGAAGCTTTCTTT. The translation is CAISEVGVEAFF.